This T cell receptor beta chain is drawn from a study of T cells in Graves' hyperthyroidism and ophthalmopathy (dated by TCRdb to between 2019 and 2020). Regarding the study in general: Peripheral blood was collected at initial diagnosis, before any treatment. TCR V-J signatures able to tell the groups apart were searched for in a discovery cohort of 100 patients, of whom approximately 40 had Graves' ophthalmopathy and about 55 had stable Graves' hyperthyroidism. Prospective prediction of ophthalmopathy was tested in an independent validation cohort of under 20 hyperthyroidism patients and 15 to 17 patients who later progressed to ophthalmopathy. The 100 discovery patients were divided at random into training and test sets in a 7:3 ratio. The study also compared thyroid tissue and blood T-cell repertoires from several Graves' hyperthyroidism patients. Following sampling, methimazole starting at 30 mg daily was given to hyperthyroidism patients, and high-dose intravenous methylprednisolone was given to ophthalmopathy patients. TCR Vbeta CDR3 sequencing of approximately 140 peripheral blood samples (over 40 ophthalmopathy, about 74 hyperthyroidism and around 17 progressor patients) is reported in the paper. Paper-wide results and their limitations: Most expanded thyroid clonotypes (frequency above 0.001) were also detected in blood, suggesting blood repertoires may reflect thyroid immune responses. Ophthalmopathy was separated from stable hyperthyroidism by a 13 V-J signature model, with about 86% sensitivity and around 81% specificity obtained in cross-validation and 80%/75% obtained in testing. In validation, the model predicted progression to ophthalmopathy with 55% to 71% sensitivity and 72% to 85% specificity, a median of about 6 months before onset. Sample size was not statistically predetermined, and investigators were not blinded to group allocation.

Amplification of TCR beta CDR3 regions was carried out from RNA transcripts. The TCR CDR3 was subjected to a first round of RT-PCR using the HTBI primer set and the Qiagen OneStep RT-PCR kit. The libraries were constructed in a second round of multiplex PCR and then size-selected and purified. The libraries were sequenced on an Illumina HiSeq2000 using paired-end 100 bp reads. Regarding the original processing steps: SOAPnuke was used to process the raw data, throwing out any read that contained adapters or uncalled bases, had a mean Phred below 15, or lacked an exact constant-primer or identifier match. COPE v1.2.5 was used to merge high-quality paired reads, and clonotypes were defined as unique nucleotide sequences. MiTCR v1.1 was used to align the clonotypes against IMGT TRBV, TRBD and TRBJ reference segments. Only V-J combinations with frequency above 0.0001, covering 99% to 99.2% of repertoires, were analysed. The TCS score was defined as F50 (clonal expansion) divided by E x V (chaos), with BLOSUM62-based TCRdist calculated between CDR3 peptides within each V-J. Welch's t-statistics and random forest reduced around 550 V-J features to 13, which were used in a naive Bayes classifier (R e1071). TCRdb itself trimmed the public reads at Q25 with fastp, ran MiXCR and retained productive beta chains. All rows with the same CDR3 protein become a single entry with the most common DNA and genes. These V and J calls rely on TCRdb rather than the paper's analysis. In this sample the table shows around 600,000 distinct CDR3 sequences, roughly 15% of which occur a single time. In total, the top ten clones hold around 3.5% of the sample.

In this sample, this clonotype turned up many times. Its antigen specificity is not known. Base quality data are lacking; no much larger clone is found one base away. Moderately to severely active disease, a Clinical Activity Score of at least 3, a NOSPECS grade of at least 4, and a duration under 3 months were present in ophthalmopathy patients. Patients with uncontrolled infections, other autoimmune diseases, pregnancy or lactation were excluded. Diagnoses were established on the basis of clinical symptoms, serum thyroxine and TRAb, thyroid ultrasound, and orbital computed tomography. PBMCs were isolated from 7.5 to 10 ml of fresh peripheral blood by Ficoll-Paque density gradient centrifugation. Total RNA was extracted using Trizol reagent, and RNA quality was assessed on an Agilent 2100 Bioanalyzer. According to the germline V gene (reference sequence), CDR1 reads LGHDT and CDR2 reads YNNKEL. Relative to germline, V is 1 base shorter and J is 10 bases shorter, with 14 bases between their ends. The CDR3, cysteine through phenylalanine, is 14 amino acids long. CDR3 DNA only is kept here, 42 bases in frame from base 1.

The sample taken for sequencing was blood. Recombination joined TRBV3-1 with TRBJ2-1; there is no confident call for the D gene. This clonotype originated in a woman between 35 and 50 years old with Graves' ophthalmopathy. The CDR3 protein is CASSQGPLQGEQFF. Read as DNA, the sequence is TGTGCCAGCAGCCAAGGGCCTCTCCAAGGCGAGCAGTTCTTC.